The 26 T cell receptor beta chains given below trace back to one sample, sequenced in a study of persistence of HIV-infected CD4 T cells. Anti-CD3/anti-CD28 beads served as a nonspecific positive control stimulus. Responding CD4+ T cells were sorted by upregulation of both CD40 ligand and CD69. This was the immunoSEQ version 4 assay in survey mode. The protocol was immunoSEQ multiplex PCR, while the TCRdb copy is restricted to in-frame clones and leaves out a portion. The repertoire holds 37,000 or so clones, with roughly 87% as singletons. For these TCRs, the target antigens are not known. The sample consisted of CD4+ T cells sorted from PBMCs after roughly 20-hour stimulation, taken from a patient who received antiretroviral therapy. The receptors stem from an adult man with HIV who was CMV-seropositive.

The chain is built from TRBV7-9 and TRBJ1-4; D unresolved. The CDR3 extends over 14 amino acids. Germline V gene sequence: CDR1 SEHNR, CDR2 FQNEAQ (reference sequence). V shed 2 bases and J shed 7 bases, with 11 bases lying between them. The CDR3, as DNA: TGTGCCAGCAGCTTAAAGGCAGCCGGTGAAAAACTGTTTTTT. It specifies CASSLKAAGEKLFF.

The chain couples TRBV27 to TRBJ1-5, with D tentatively TRBD1 (6 bases). The CDR3 length is 17 residues. Trimming shortened V by 4 bases and J by 3 bases, and 19 bases separated the two germline ends. Germline CDR1 reads MNHEY; CDR2 reads SMNVEV (reference sequence). Written as DNA, the CDR3 is TGTGCCAGCAGTTCTACCGGATGGAACAGGGCCAATCAGCCCCAGCATTTT. Its protein product is CASSSTGWNRANQPQHF.

The chain employs TRBV10-3 and TRBJ1-1; tentatively, D is TRBD1 (6 bases). This CDR3 region has 15 residues. The V end lost 0 bases, the J end lost 7 bases, and 15 bases lay between the germline ends. CDR1 and CDR2 from the germline V gene are ENHRY and SYGVKD. CDR3 loop: CAISESGQITSEAFF. For the CDR3, the DNA is TGTGCCATCAGTGAGTCAGGACAGATAACTAGTGAAGCTTTCTTT.

Remarks on this clone: Sequence at one end of the junction differs from germline and may be a read error. V and J are TRBV19 and TRBJ2-1, with D possibly called TRBD1 or TRBD2 (5 bases each). In germline, CDR1 is LNHDA, CDR2 SQIVND (reference sequence). The CDR3 contains 17 residues. Written as DNA, the CDR3 is TGTGCCGGTAGTGGCTCGCTCGGACCAACTGGGGGCAATGAGCAGTTCTTC. Its protein is CAGSGSLGPTGGNEQFF.

V and J are TRBV10-3 and TRBJ1-5; no clear D. V was shortened by 5 bases and J by 0 bases, with 11 bases between the two germline ends. Germline CDR1 ENHRY, CDR2 SYGVKD. CDR3 length: 15 amino acids. DNA for the CDR3: TGTGCCATCAGTCCTCACGGGTATAGCAATCAGCCCCAGCATTTT. Protein sequence: CAISPHGYSNQPQHF.

V gene TRBV20-1 combines with J gene TRBJ1-2; D may be TRBD1 (6 bases). Germline CDR1 is DFQATT and CDR2 is SNEGSKA (reference sequence). The CDR3 has 12 amino acids. V was trimmed by 3 bases and J by 5 bases, leaving 10 bases between them. The CDR3 spells CSASLGAYGYTF. CDR3 bases: TGCAGTGCTAGTTTGGGGGCTTATGGCTACACCTTC.

V usage is TRBV4-1 and J usage is TRBJ1-5; 9 nucleotides match TRBD1. The V segment lost 0 bases and the J segment 2 bases; nucleotides outside the gene matches: 11. Germline V gene data show CDR1 as MGHRA and CDR2 as YSYEKL. The CDR3 has 19 amino acids. The CDR3: CASSQDGGGTGRGNQPQHF. The CDR3 DNA follows: TGCGCCAGCAGCCAAGATGGAGGAGGGACAGGGCGAGGCAATCAGCCCCAGCATTTT.

The chain uses TRBV30 and TRBJ1-1; a weak D match, TRBD1 (6 bases). The CDR3 sequence is 15 residues long. Trimming removed 7 bases at V and 6 bases at J, with 24 bases between. Germline assignment: CDR1 GTSNPN and CDR2 SVGIG (reference sequence). The CDR3 DNA reads TGTGCCTTTTGGGGCGGGGGGCGCAGTGGGCCTGAAGCTTTCTTT. Translation gives CAFWGGGRSGPEAFF.

The chain is built from TRBV5-1 and TRBJ1-1, with D hard to call. The CDR3 has 12 amino acids. Trimming pared 0 bases from V and 8 bases from J, leaving 8 bases between. The germline gives CDR1 SGHRS, CDR2 YFSETQ. In DNA form, the CDR3 reads TGCGCCAGCAGCTTGGGGGCAGCCGAAGCTTTCTTT. Amino acids: CASSLGAAEAFF.

The count of this clone is one. J is TRBJ2-7 and V is TRBV19, with D perhaps matching TRBD1 or TRBD2 (5 bases each). CDR1 and CDR2 from the germline V gene are LNHDA and SQIVND (reference sequence). CDR3 size: 17 residues. V gave up 5 bases and J gave up 0 bases, with 20 bases separating them. The CDR3 loop reads CASSLVRSGTGSYEQYF. CDR3 sequence (DNA): TGTGCCAGTAGTCTGGTAAGATCCGGGACGGGCTCCTACGAGCAGTACTTC.

The chain uses TRBV2 and TRBJ2-2; D is unresolved. Per the germline V gene, CDR1 is SNHLY and CDR2 is FYNNEI. The CDR3 spans 14 residues. With 3 bases removed from V and 8 bases from J, the gap between germline ends came to 13 bases. The CDR3 sequence: CASSDIGWEGELFF. The CDR3 DNA sequence: TGTGCCAGCAGTGATATTGGCTGGGAAGGGGAGCTGTTTTTT.

The chain recombines TRBV30 with TRBJ1-1, with 7 bases that match TRBD1. From germline, CDR1 is GTSNPN and CDR2 SVGIG (reference sequence). This CDR3 spans 16 amino acids. V trimming: 2 bases; J trimming: 5 bases; junction bases outside the gene matches: 14. The CDR3 DNA is TGTGCCTGGAGTCCAGGGACAGTGAATATGAGGACTGAAGCTTTCTTT. Translating gives CAWSPGTVNMRTEAFF. Filled out from reference TRBV30 and TRBJ1-1, the complete variable domain reads SQTIHQWPATLVQPVGSPLSLECTVEGTSNPNLYWYRQAAGRGLQLLFYSVGIGQISSEVPQNLSASRPQDRQFILSSKKLLLSDSGFYLCAWSPGTVNMRTEAFFGQGTRLTVV.

The rearrangement uses TRBV21-1 and TRBJ2-1. TRBV21-1 counts as a pseudogene. The CDR3 contains 16 residues. The CDR3 here is CASSKVVPAAYNEQFF. In DNA, the CDR3 is TGTGCCAGCAGCAAAGTGGTACCCGCCGCCTACAATGAGCAGTTCTTC.

The chain has TRBV27 and TRBJ2-7, with 7 bases aligning to TRBD1. Trimming cost V 6 bases and J 3 bases; bases outside gene matches: 11. This CDR3 region has 15 residues. Germline V gene data show CDR1 as MNHEY and CDR2 as SMNVEV (reference sequence). This CDR3 reads CASSPIPDRVYEQYF. The DNA for the CDR3 is TGTGCCAGCAGCCCTATACCCGACAGGGTCTACGAGCAGTACTTC.

V is TRBV30 and J is TRBJ2-2; D unclear. In germline, CDR1 is GTSNPN, CDR2 SVGIG (reference sequence). This CDR3 comprises 14 residues. Trimming took 5 bases from V and 0 from J, leaving 10 bases between them. CDR3 sequence reads: CAWARLANTGELFF. DNA for the CDR3: TGTGCCTGGGCAAGACTGGCGAACACCGGGGAGCTGTTTTTT.

The genes are TRBV7-6 and TRBJ2-5; 11 bases are shared with TRBD1. Germline-derived CDR1 and CDR2 are SGHVS and FNYEAQ. After removal of 5 bases from V and 4 bases from J, the junction contained 9 bases not matched to a gene. The CDR3 totals 16 residues. CDR3 amino acids: CASSPQSGTGGETQYF. The CDR3 DNA reads TGTGCCAGCAGCCCACAATCCGGGACAGGGGGAGAGACCCAGTACTTC.

This chain connects TRBV6-4 to TRBJ2-7; 8 positions match TRBD2. This CDR3 spans 17 amino acids. Germline assignment: CDR1 MRHNA and CDR2 SNTAGT. Losses at the gene ends were 4 bases for V and 4 bases for J; bases not matched to a gene: 15. CDR3 protein: CASSAKKRAGVRYEQYF. In DNA form, the CDR3 reads TGTGCCAGCAGTGCCAAAAAGCGAGCGGGAGTGCGGTACGAGCAGTACTTC.

The V gene is TRBV3-1 (or the pseudogene TRBV3-2), the J gene TRBJ1-1; D remains ambiguous. The CDR3 is 15 amino acids. Trimming stripped 0 bases from V and 1 base from J, with 9 bases between. Per the germline V gene, CDR1 is LGHDT and CDR2 is YNNKEL (reference sequence). CDR3 protein: CASSQEGRANTEAFF. The CDR3 DNA reads TGTGCCAGCAGCCAAGAGGGCAGAGCGAACACTGAAGCTTTCTTT.

For the CDR3, the DNA is TGCGCCAGCAGCTCCCAGCCTGGAGAGACCCAGTACTTC. This gives the protein CASSSQPGETQYF. This chain links TRBV5-1 with TRBJ2-5; D is unresolved. Germline lookup yields CDR1 SGHRS and CDR2 YFSETQ. The V gene lost 3 bases and the J gene lost 4 bases, with 10 bases spanning the gap. This CDR3 contains 13 residues. Supplemented by reference TRBV5-1 and TRBJ2-5, the full variable domain reads KAGVTQTPRYLIKTRGQQVTLSCSPISGHRSVSWYQQTPGQGLQFLFEYFSETQRNKGNFPGRFSGRQFSNSRSEMNVSTLELGDSALYLCASSSQPGETQYFGPGTRLLVL.

The rearrangement uses TRBV3-1 (or the pseudogene TRBV3-2) and TRBJ2-7, with D maybe TRBD2 (6 bases). The V gene's germline CDR1 is LGHDT and CDR2 YNNKEL (reference sequence). V lost 1 base to trimming and J lost 7 bases, with 17 bases between them. This CDR3 has 15 residues. The DNA for the CDR3 is TGTGCCAGCAGCCAAGGTGGGGGGTATTGGATGGAGCAGTACTTC. Translated, it gives CASSQGGGYWMEQYF.

The J gene is TRBJ1-6, the V gene TRBV10-3; TRBD1 matches 8 bases. CDR1 is ENHRY, CDR2 SYGVKD, per germline. CDR3 length: 15 amino acids. V lost 2 bases, J lost 6 bases, and 3 bases stayed unmatched. CDR3 sequence reads: CAISEKGQVNSPLHF. DNA for the CDR3: TGTGCCATCAGTGAGAAGGGACAGGTTAATTCACCCCTCCACTTT.

The rearrangement uses TRBV9 and TRBJ1-4; D is undetermined. Trimming took off 4 bases at V and 4 bases at J, with 11 bases between the two ends. This CDR3 spans 14 amino acids. The germline CDR1 and CDR2 sequences are SGDLS and YYNGEE. The CDR3 here is CASSRLPSNEKLFF. CDR3 DNA: TGTGCCAGCAGCCGACTCCCGAGTAATGAAAAACTGTTTTTT.

This sequence joins TRBV30 and TRBJ1-6; D is uncertain. The CDR3 length is 14 residues. Germline CDR1 is GTSNPN and CDR2 is SVGIG (reference sequence). V was clipped by 0 bases and J by 6 bases, with 9 bases between them. The CDR3 here is CAWSVLRFNSPLHF. The CDR3 DNA sequence: TGTGCCTGGAGTGTTTTACGGTTTAATTCACCCCTCCACTTT.

J is TRBJ2-3 and V is TRBV18; no clear D gene. Germline V gives CDR1 KGHSH, CDR2 LQKENI. Between the trimmed V and J ends, which lost 6 bases and 2 bases, there was a span of 15 bases. This CDR3 is built from 15 residues. The CDR3 is CASSAFTSHTDTQYF. CDR3 sequence (DNA): TGTGCCAGCTCGGCATTTACAAGCCACACAGATACGCAGTATTTT.

The chain recombines TRBV30 with TRBJ2-3; D may be TRBD1 (6 bases). The CDR3 runs 13 residues. In germline, CDR1 is GTSNPN, CDR2 SVGIG (reference sequence). Trimming left V 1 base short and J 1 base short, with 6 bases between. CDR3 sequence reads: CAWSAGGTDTQYF. In DNA, the CDR3 is TGTGCCTGGAGTGCAGGGGGCACAGATACGCAGTATTTT.

The genes are TRBV18 and TRBJ2-7; 8 bases line up with TRBD1. The CDR3 runs 14 residues. The trim removed 3 bases at V and 7 bases at J, leaving 8 bases unmatched. Germline values: CDR1 KGHSH, CDR2 LQKENI. The CDR3 sequence is CASSPGQAVREQYF. CDR3 DNA: TGTGCCAGCTCACCGGGACAGGCCGTGAGGGAGCAGTACTTC.